This is a list of T cell receptor beta chains from one sample in a study of blood T cell repertoires in COVID-19. Only in-frame clones appear in the TCRdb table, and some are missing; sequencing was by immunoSEQ multiplex PCR. The sample shows around 150,000 clones, about 90% of them seen only once. The sample was peripheral blood. The receptors come from a man aged 55 to 70 with acute or convalescent COVID-19. CDR3s leave out the opening cysteine and the closing phenylalanine or tryptophan. D genes are given only for firm matches.

v_call	j_call	d_call	cdr3_aa
TRBV10-3	TRBJ1-2	.	AISAAGEIYGYT
TRBV10-3	TRBJ1-2	.	AISETQHGYT
TRBV3-1/TRBV3-2	TRBJ1-2	TRBD1	ASSQVRGTANYGYT
TRBV18	TRBJ2-1	.	ASSPAPAYNEQF
TRBV21-1	TRBJ2-7	.	ASKRNRGRVEQY
TRBV6-5	TRBJ2-5	.	ASSLRVRETQY
TRBV3-1/TRBV3-2	TRBJ1-6	TRBD1	ASSPGQGKPLH
TRBV7-9	TRBJ2-5	.	ASSLEGRGEETQY
TRBV10-2	TRBJ1-5	.	ASSEGHQPQH
TRBV7-6	TRBJ1-2	.	ASSPSGQLANYGYT
TRBV7-2	TRBJ1-5	.	ASSLEGVSNQPQH
TRBV5-1	TRBJ1-2	.	ASSLEGDPRRYGYT
TRBV3-1/TRBV3-2	TRBJ1-1	TRBD1	ASSQDFGTGYNTEAF
TRBV4-1	TRBJ2-2	.	ASSWGAGELF
TRBV10-1	TRBJ2-1	.	ASSGNDEQF
TRBV19	TRBJ2-1	TRBD1	ASQAGTAYNEQF
TRBV24-1	TRBJ1-2	.	ATSDFSGGGYT
TRBV15	TRBJ1-2	TRBD1	ATSNRQGANYGYT
TRBV5-1	TRBJ1-2	.	ASSLRQGNNYGYT
TRBV4-1	TRBJ2-1	TRBD2	ASRKLAGYSEQF
TRBV19	TRBJ1-6	.	ASSIEGSGRGRSPLH
TRBV7-3	TRBJ2-5	TRBD2	ASSALAGAGTQY
TRBV11-2	TRBJ1-2	.	ASSLEAGINYGYT
TRBV27	TRBJ1-4	TRBD1	ASSPRDRGARKLF
TRBV3-1/TRBV3-2	TRBJ1-5	TRBD1	ASSQGDSVRPQH
TRBV20-1	TRBJ2-7	.	SARTKGEQY
TRBV5-1	TRBJ1-1	TRBD1	ASSRDSREAF
TRBV18	TRBJ2-1	TRBD1	ASSPRAGGNEQF
TRBV4-1	TRBJ1-3	.	ASSQPHHPGSGNTIY
TRBV5-5	TRBJ2-2	.	ASRTVSNTGELF
TRBV3-1/TRBV3-2	TRBJ1-1	TRBD1	ASSNRDRENTEAF
TRBV3-1/TRBV3-2	TRBJ1-3	TRBD1	ASSQDVLGRGLSGNTIY
TRBV11-3	TRBJ2-1	TRBD2	ASSLVTSGGAGNEQF
TRBV29-1	TRBJ1-3	.	SVEDQGDTIY
TRBV5-1	TRBJ2-7	.	ASSAGDMITKGQY
TRBV7-9	TRBJ1-6	.	ASRAPSSYNSPLH
TRBV5-1	TRBJ2-1	TRBD2	ASSLSSGGMSSYNEQF
TRBV6-2/TRBV6-3	TRBJ2-2	TRBD2	ASSPTVGLAGTGELF
TRBV7-9	TRBJ2-7	TRBD1	ASSRQGRSYEQY
TRBV6-5	TRBJ1-2	TRBD1	ASSLDRGRGYT
TRBV7-9	TRBJ1-6	.	ASEGVTDVYNSPLH
TRBV7-2	TRBJ1-2	TRBD1	ASSPRQGDYGYT
TRBV6-6	TRBJ1-5	TRBD1	ASSTGQIKGQPQH
TRBV7-8	TRBJ1-1	TRBD1	ASSGRQGVSTEAF
TRBV5-6	TRBJ1-1	.	ASSLNWGVVSEAF
TRBV5-5	TRBJ2-1	.	ASSLQGQDF
TRBV7-9	TRBJ1-2	.	ASKPLGNNYGYT
TRBV30	TRBJ2-5	.	AWSAGTQY
TRBV5-6	TRBJ2-7	.	ASSLGQWATEQY
TRBV18	TRBJ1-2	.	ASSPPAGAGWGYT
TRBV18	TRBJ1-2	TRBD1	ASSPGDSPYGYT
TRBV7-3	TRBJ2-3	.	ASSLNGLLADTQY
TRBV5-1	TRBJ1-6	.	ASSQLVGNSPLH
TRBV27	TRBJ1-6	.	ASSLRGTSSSPLH
TRBV2	TRBJ2-7	.	ASSPGYEQY